This record concerns one TCR beta chain sequence. These data originate in a study of cytomegalovirus exposure and HLA in healthy donors. Study details: The 100 to 150 validation repertoires and the roughly 690 first-cohort repertoires shared a platform, a later analysis reported.

CDR1 is LNHDA and CDR2 is SQIVND in the germline V gene (reference sequence). V lost 6 bases and J 1 base, leaving 9 bases between the germline ends. The CDR3 has 14 amino acids. TCRdb keeps only in-frame clones here, not all; method: immunoSEQ multiplex PCR. The sample records 160,000 or so clones, more than 75% being singletons. Material: PBMCs. The genes are TRBV19 and TRBJ2-2; weak D call: TRBD1 (6 bases). The receptor comes from a man younger than 35 in good health and CMV-seronegative. The CDR3 protein is CASRAGVNTGELFF. The CDR3 nucleotides are TGTGCCAGTAGGGCAGGGGTGAACACCGGGGAGCTGTTTTTT.